This paragraph reports one T cell receptor (beta chain). This sample is drawn from a study of blood T cell repertoires in COVID-19. The length of the CDR3 is 14 residues. Trimming cost V 0 bases and J 6 bases, with 9 bases left between them. Germline assignment: CDR1 SGHTA and CDR2 FQGNSA. TCRdb's copy holds only in-frame clones and misses some; the assay was immunoSEQ multiplex PCR. The top ten clones hold approximately 8% of a sample with about 160,000 clones, around four fifths of them seen once. Participants were aged about 18 to 90 years from 20 to 30 US areas. The chain joins TRBV7-2 to TRBJ2-1; D is unresolved. The receptor's source is a woman aged 45 to 65 who had recovered from COVID-19. Sequencing was performed on PBMCs or T cells enriched from blood (not recorded which). In nucleotides, the CDR3 is TGTGCCAGCAGCTTAGCGGTGGTAGCCAATGAGCAGTTCTTC. Residues: CASSLAVVANEQFF.